Following are 5 T cell receptor beta chains from one sample sequenced in a study of regulatory T cells in long-lasting Graves disease (dated by TCRdb to the early 2020s). The time point label corresponds to: newly diagnosed GD, antithyroid drugs for less than 3 months. For both TCR sequencing and RNA sequencing, RNA was extracted from PBMCs using TRIzol. Libraries were prepared through multiplex PCR. Sequencing was performed on an Illumina HiSeq 4000. CDR3 regions were amplified by Arm-PCR with iRepertoire HTBI primers to construct TCR beta libraries. TCRdb passed the public sequencing reads through fastp at Q25 and MiXCR, retaining productive beta sequences. CDR3 protein duplicates are merged, each entry listing the most common genes and DNA. This sample is represented by 350,000 to 500,000 distinct CDR3 sequences; about 17% of them were singletons. In total, the top ten clones hold 23% of the sample.

This sample was shared with a second study, whose subject was T cells in Graves' hyperthyroidism and ophthalmopathy.

Sequences were derived from peripheral blood mononuclear cells (PBMCs), sampled at new diagnosis, from a patient treated with antithyroid drugs. These receptors were collected from a young woman with Graves disease. Donor details come from another sample of the same person, matched by shared clones.

J is TRBJ2-3 and V is TRBV6-1; TRBD2 is a possible D gene (5 bases). V was clipped by 4 bases and J by 3 bases, with 14 bases between them. Germline V gives CDR1 MNHNS, CDR2 SASEGT. The CDR3 consists of 15 residues. Here the CDR3 DNA reads TGTGCCAGCAGTGCTCGGACTGTTACTACAGATACGCAGTATTTT. Its protein is CASSARTVTTDTQYF.

The chain recombines TRBV12-3 or TRBV12-4 with TRBJ1-6; D remains unclear. V was cut by 4 bases and J by 6 bases, with 4 bases left in between. This CDR3 contains 12 residues. CDR3 DNA sequence: TGTGCCAGCAGTTCTTCTAATTCACCCCTCCACTTT. It encodes CASSSSNSPLHF.

The sample holds a few counts of this clonotype. V gene TRBV7-2 combines with J gene TRBJ2-3, with D perhaps matching TRBD1 (5 bases). V dropped 5 bases and J dropped 1 base, with 13 bases sitting between them. The V gene's germline CDR1 is SGHTA and CDR2 FQGNSA. The CDR3 covers 15 residues. In DNA form, the CDR3 reads TGTGCCAGCAGCGCCCAGGGTTTGGGCACAGATACGCAGTATTTT. Its translation is CASSAQGLGTDTQYF. Together with reference TRBV7-2 and TRBJ2-3, the CDR3 gives the full variable domain: GAGVSQSPSNKVTEKGKDVELRCDPISGHTALYWYRQSLGQGLEFLIYFQGNSAPDKSGLPSDRFSAERTGGSVSTLTIQRTQQEDSAVYLCASSAQGLGTDTQYFGPGTRLTVL.

V gene TRBV20-1 combines with J gene TRBJ2-3; 7 positions agree with TRBD1. CDR3 length equals 14 residues. V dropped 5 bases and J dropped 3; count of bases not matched to a gene: 8. From germline, CDR1 is DFQATT and CDR2 SNEGSKA (reference sequence). CDR3 loop: CSAAWDSGTDTQYF. The CDR3 DNA is TGCAGTGCTGCCTGGGACAGTGGTACAGATACGCAGTATTTT.

This chain links TRBV18 with TRBJ2-2, with D perhaps TRBD1 (6 bases). CDR1 is KGHSH, CDR2 LQKENI, per germline. The CDR3 has 14 residues. V lost 5 bases and J lost 4, with 11 bases in between. The CDR3 protein is CASSAQGSTGELFF. In nucleotides, the CDR3 is TGTGCCAGCTCAGCACAGGGTTCCACCGGGGAGCTGTTTTTT.